This T cell receptor (beta chain) stems from a study of cytomegalovirus exposure and HLA in healthy donors. This table comes from immunoSEQ multiplex PCR, and its TCRdb copy is limited to in-frame clones, with some not included. This table holds some 110,000 clones, roughly 94% found once. This CDR3 comprises 14 residues. Germline loops: CDR1 SGHDT, CDR2 YYEEEE. The V end lost 3 bases, the J end lost 2 bases, and 11 bases lay between the germline ends. The TCR was taken from a woman aged 18 to 35 in good health and CMV-seronegative. The chain is built from TRBV5-6 and TRBJ1-1; D gene uncertain. Source material: PBMCs. The DNA for the CDR3 is TGTGCCAGCAGCTCCATGGCAGGAAACACTGAAGCTTTCTTT. It yields the protein CASSSMAGNTEAFF. Looking up the rest from reference TRBV5-6 and TRBJ1-1 gives the full variable domain: DAGVTQSPTHLIKTRGQQVTLRCSPKSGHDTVSWYQQALGQGPQFIFQYYEEEERQRGNFPDRFSGHQFPNYSSELNVNALLLGDSALYLCASSSMAGNTEAFFGQGTRLTVV.